This T cell receptor (beta chain) was identified in a study of cytomegalovirus exposure and HLA in healthy donors. Study context: As released early, the data held approximately 80 million unique TCRs from HLA-typed donors.

Primers included in the PCR were 60 Vbeta and 13 Jbeta primers. Data came from immunoSEQ multiplex PCR; TCRdb stores just in-frame clones and leaves some out. The sample carries 150,000 to 200,000 clones, around 77% recorded once. This CDR3 contains 12 residues. The V gene's germline CDR1 is MNHEY and CDR2 SVGAGI. The ends lost 5 bases at V and 4 bases at J; junction bases unmatched: 0. The sequenced sample was PBMCs. V usage is TRBV6-5 and J usage is TRBJ1-2; 8 bases align to TRBD1. This receptor was identified in a woman aged 30 to 39 in good health and CMV-seropositive. CDR3 region: CASSGTGYGYTF. As DNA, the CDR3 is TGTGCCAGCAGTGGGACAGGCTATGGCTACACCTTC.